One sample yielded the 30 T cell receptor beta chains listed below, sequenced in a study of blood T cells in healthy people across ages. Through a sample-barcoded 5' primer and a J-beta primer mix, a second PCR was run for roughly 7 to 11 cycles. TCRdb passed the 5' RACE reads through MiXCR, listing each CDR3 protein once. The sample records hundreds of thousands of distinct CDR3 sequences, 25% being singletons. These data also featured in a second study, about T cells of mothers and their children.

The sequencing input was blood. These receptors were collected from a boy under 18 in good health.

The chain employs TRBV4-2 and TRBJ2-5; 8 bases align to TRBD2. The J call may not be correct, given that the DNA end is closer to TRBJ2-7. Germline V lookup: CDR1 LGHNA, CDR2 YNFKEQ. This CDR3 is 16 amino acids long. The CDR3, as DNA: TGTGCCAGCAGCCAGGCGAGCGGGGGAGAAACTTACGAGCAGTACTTC. It translates to CASSQASGGETYEQYF.

This chain joins TRBV6-6 and TRBJ1-1, with D hard to call. Deletions cut 9 bases from V and 4 bases from J, with 15 bases between. CDR3 length equals 13 residues. Germline CDR1 reads MNHNY; CDR2 reads SVGAGI (reference sequence). The CDR3 spells CASTRPESTEAFF. In DNA form, the CDR3 reads TGTGCCAGTACTCGTCCAGAAAGCACTGAAGCTTTCTTT.

The J gene is TRBJ2-5, the V gene TRBV24-1, with D unresolved. The CDR3 spans 14 residues. Germline CDR1 and CDR2: KGHDR and SFDVKD. Deletions cut 2 bases from V and 5 bases from J, with 11 bases between. CDR3 DNA: TGTGCCACCAGTGATTCCCGGACCCTGGAGACCCAGTACTTC. Amino acid sequence: CATSDSRTLETQYF.

This clonotype was counted many times. In nucleotides, the CDR3 is TGTGCCAGCAGTTTGTGGGGGGAGGAGACCCAGTACTTC. This codes for CASSLWGEETQYF. The chain recombines TRBV6-2 or TRBV6-3 with TRBJ2-5; a weak D match, TRBD2 (6 bases). V dropped 4 bases and J dropped 5 bases, with 11 bases sitting between them. CDR1 and CDR2 (germline): MNHEY, SVGEGT. CDR3 length: 13 amino acids.

In this sample, this clonotype turned up once. This sequence joins TRBV7-9 and TRBJ2-1; 8 nucleotides align to TRBD2. Germline loops: CDR1 SEHNR, CDR2 FQNEAQ (reference sequence). Trimming removed 5 bases from V and 1 base from J; junction bases left unmatched: 10. The CDR3 length is 17 residues. CDR3 region: CASSPVASGHSYNEQFF. DNA for the CDR3: TGTGCCAGCAGCCCGGTGGCTAGCGGGCATTCCTACAATGAGCAGTTCTTC.

The chain recombines TRBV3-1 with TRBJ2-3; possible D gene TRBD2, 5 bases. The germline V and J ends were trimmed by 3 bases and 5 bases, with 18 bases remaining between them. This CDR3 comprises 16 residues. Germline V gene sequence: CDR1 LGHDT, CDR2 YNNKEL (reference sequence). The CDR3 reads CASSQAGGIHLDTQYF. Here the CDR3 DNA reads TGTGCCAGCAGCCAGGCGGGCGGAATACACTTAGATACGCAGTATTTT.

In its sample, this clonotype was seen once. This sequence joins TRBV20-1 and TRBJ2-1; the D gene is possibly TRBD2 (6 bases). V lost 5 bases and J 2 bases, leaving 19 bases between the germline ends. CDR1 and CDR2 from the germline V gene are DFQATT and SNEGSKA (reference sequence). The CDR3 runs 16 residues. This CDR3 reads CSAGGNIRTTYNEQFF. In DNA, the CDR3 is TGCAGTGCTGGAGGGAACATCCGGACTACCTACAATGAGCAGTTCTTC.

A few counts support this clonotype. The chain uses TRBV3-1 and TRBJ1-5, with 7 bases that match TRBD1. CDR3 size: 16 residues. V shed 5 bases and J 6 bases; nucleotides not matched to a gene: 13. Germline lookup yields CDR1 LGHDT and CDR2 YNNKEL (reference sequence). CDR3 coding DNA: TGTGCCAGCAGCATGAAGGACAGGTCCGCGGGTCAGCCCCAGCATTTT. Its protein product is CASSMKDRSAGQPQHF.

This clonotype showed up just a few times. This chain links TRBV20-1 with TRBJ2-5; D is undetermined. V was shortened by 7 bases and J by 5 bases, with 20 bases between the two germline ends. The germline gives CDR1 DFQATT, CDR2 SNEGSKA (reference sequence). The CDR3 length is 14 residues. The CDR3 region is CSGSGSRSLETQYF. CDR3 DNA sequence: TGCAGTGGGAGTGGGTCGCGGAGCCTGGAGACCCAGTACTTC.

V is TRBV20-1 and J is TRBJ2-5, with 10 bases matching TRBD1. This CDR3 spans 13 amino acids. Germline CDR1 DFQATT, CDR2 SNEGSKA (reference sequence). V gave up 6 bases and J gave up 5 bases; unmatched junction bases: 6. CDR3 in DNA: TGCAGTGCCCGCGACAGGGGGCTGGAGACCCAGTACTTC. Translation: CSARDRGLETQYF.

V is TRBV7-2 and J is TRBJ2-2, with no clear D. V was shortened by 5 bases and J by 5 bases, with 15 bases between the two germline ends. The CDR3 runs to 15 residues. CDR1 is SGHTA, CDR2 FQGNSA, per germline. In DNA form, the CDR3 reads TGTGCCAGCAGCGAGGCCCTCCTGGGAACCGGGGAGCTGTTTTTT. Translating it yields CASSEALLGTGELFF. The full variable domain, its missing parts supplied by reference TRBV7-2 and TRBJ2-2, is GAGVSQSPSNKVTEKGKDVELRCDPISGHTALYWYRQSLGQGLEFLIYFQGNSAPDKSGLPSDRFSAERTGGSVSTLTIQRTQQEDSAVYLCASSEALLGTGELFFGEGSRLTVL.

The CDR3 sequence is CASSLPGTGTGANVLTF. The DNA of the CDR3 is TGCGCCAGCAGCTTGCCCGGGACAGGGACTGGGGCCAACGTCCTGACTTTC. The rearrangement uses TRBV5-1 and TRBJ2-6; 9 bases match TRBD1. Germline V gene sequence: CDR1 SGHRS, CDR2 YFSETQ. CDR3 length: 17 residues. The V segment lost 1 base and the J segment 2 bases; nucleotides outside the gene matches: 4.

This clonotype was counted between two and nine times. This chain uses TRBV6-5 with TRBJ1-1; D uncertain. CDR1 and CDR2 from the germline V gene are MNHEY and SVGAGI. V dropped 5 bases and J dropped 1 base, with 17 bases sitting between them. This CDR3 has 16 residues. CDR3: CASSPTSGLGNTEAFF. CDR3 nucleotide sequence: TGTGCCAGCAGTCCCACCAGTGGGCTGGGGAACACTGAAGCTTTCTTT.

V and J are TRBV29-1 and TRBJ2-1, with a weak D call TRBD2 (6 bases). This CDR3 is built from 16 residues. Germline-derived CDR1 and CDR2 are SQVTM and ANQGSEA. Between the trimmed V and J ends, which lost 3 bases and 1 base, there was a span of 16 bases. DNA for the CDR3: TGCAGCGTTGAGGGCCTCGCGGGGAGATCCTACAATGAGCAGTTCTTC. Translating gives CSVEGLAGRSYNEQFF.

This chain links TRBV7-2 with TRBJ1-5; D remains unclear. The V end lost 6 bases, the J end lost 0 bases, and 9 bases lay between the germline ends. Germline V gives CDR1 SGHTA, CDR2 FQGNSA. This CDR3 contains 14 residues. CDR3 amino acids: CASSMGRSNQPQHF. In DNA form, the CDR3 reads TGTGCCAGCAGTATGGGCCGTAGCAATCAGCCCCAGCATTTT.

About this clonotype itself: A much larger clone lies one base from this, so it may be a read error. The chain recombines TRBV7-8 with TRBJ1-2, with D unresolved. This CDR3 region has 14 residues. Germline V gives CDR1 SGHVS, CDR2 FQNEAQ. Trimming took off 4 bases at V and 8 bases at J, with 17 bases between the two ends. CDR3 protein: CASSSETSFKGYTF. The DNA for the CDR3 is TGTGCCAGCAGCTCTGAGACCTCCTTCAAGGGCTACACCTTC.

This clonotype was seen a few times. The rearrangement uses TRBV6-1 and TRBJ2-3; D might be TRBD2 (6 bases). The V gene lost 0 bases and the J gene lost 2 bases, with 15 bases spanning the gap. This CDR3 is built from 17 residues. CDR1 and CDR2 (germline): MNHNS, SASEGT. CDR3 DNA sequence: TGTGCCAGCAGTGAAGCGCCCCTAGGGACTTTCACAGATACGCAGTATTTT. Translated, it gives CASSEAPLGTFTDTQYF.

The sample holds a few counts of this clonotype. This chain uses TRBV7-2 with TRBJ2-7, with 9 positions matching TRBD2. J was trimmed by 3 bases and V by 5 bases; bases with no gene match: 11. The germline gives CDR1 SGHTA, CDR2 FQGNSA. The CDR3 has 16 amino acids. For the CDR3, the DNA is TGTGCCAGCAGCCTCGAGGCGGGGGGGGTCCTCTACGAGCAGTACTTC. It is translated as CASSLEAGGVLYEQYF.

The chain carries TRBV29-1 and TRBJ2-1; 7 bases are shared with TRBD2. Trimming at V came to 2 bases and at J to 8 bases, leaving 12 bases not matched to a gene. The germline CDR1 and CDR2 sequences are SQVTM and ANQGSEA. The CDR3 covers 15 residues. DNA of the CDR3: TGCAGCGTTGAATGGGTGCTAGCGGCCCCCGATGAGCAGTTCTTC. Translated, it gives CSVEWVLAAPDEQFF.

A few counts support this clonotype. The chain has TRBV6-5 and TRBJ2-7, with 7 nucleotides matching TRBD2. CDR3 size: 16 residues. V lost 1 base, J lost 6 bases, and 12 bases stayed unmatched. Germline-derived CDR1 and CDR2 are MNHEY and SVGAGI. CDR3 residues: CASSYFSPGGSVEQYF. CDR3 coding DNA: TGTGCCAGCAGTTACTTCTCACCGGGCGGGAGTGTCGAGCAGTACTTC.

The rearrangement links TRBV6-5 to TRBJ2-1; possible D gene TRBD1, 6 bases. The CDR3 runs to 15 residues. Germline assignment: CDR1 MNHEY and CDR2 SVGAGI. The V end was cut by 5 bases, the J end by 6 bases, with 17 bases between. The CDR3 is CASSLTGLALNEQFF. In nucleotides, the CDR3 is TGTGCCAGCAGTCTGACAGGTTTGGCTCTCAATGAGCAGTTCTTC.

This sequence joins TRBV20-1 and TRBJ2-5; D is unresolved. V lost 0 bases to trimming and J lost 1 base, with 9 bases between them. The length of the CDR3 is 14 residues. Per germline, CDR1 DFQATT and CDR2 SNEGSKA (reference sequence). The CDR3 loop is CSAREARLQETQYF. CDR3 in DNA: TGCAGTGCTAGAGAAGCCCGCCTCCAAGAGACCCAGTACTTC.

This clonotype occurred many times. The rearrangement joins TRBV7-3 to TRBJ2-5; TRBD1 might be the D (5 bases). V lost 5 bases to trimming and J lost 0 bases, with 7 bases between them. The CDR3 is made up of 13 amino acids. Germline CDR1 is SGHTA and CDR2 is FQGTGA. In nucleotides, the CDR3 is TGTGCCAGCAGCCCAGGGAACCAAGAGACCCAGTACTTC. Residues: CASSPGNQETQYF.

Many counts were recorded for this clonotype. The rearrangement joins TRBV12-3 or TRBV12-4 to TRBJ2-7, with D tentatively TRBD2 (6 bases). The tail of the sequence fits TRBJ2-5 better, so the J call may be wrong. The CDR3 covers 14 residues. This chain's CDR3 is CASSPYGGEETQYF. The CDR3 DNA reads as TGTGCCAGCAGTCCCTATGGAGGGGAAGAGACCCAGTACTTC.

As to this clonotype: It may be a read error: a sequence one base away is much more abundant. V and J are TRBV4-1 and TRBJ2-6; D is perhaps TRBD1 or TRBD2 (5 bases each). Germline CDR1 reads MGHRA; CDR2 reads YSYEKL. The CDR3 loop spans 16 amino acids. As DNA, the CDR3 is TGCGCCAGCAACCAAGATGGGGGTACTGGGGCCAACGTCCTGACTTTC. Its translation: CASNQDGGTGANVLTF.

This clonotype was observed a few times. The genes are TRBV28 and TRBJ2-6; D is uncertain. The ends were cut back, 2 bases at V and 9 bases at J, with 8 bases in the middle. Germline CDR1 MDHEN, CDR2 SYDVKM. The CDR3 covers 13 residues. CDR3 in amino acids: CASSLGRYNVLTF. The DNA of the CDR3 is TGTGCCAGCAGTTTAGGCAGATACAACGTCCTGACTTTC. The complete variable domain, with remaining parts taken from reference TRBV28 and TRBJ2-6, reads DVKVTQSSRYLVKRTGEKVFLECVQDMDHENMFWYRQDPGLGLRLIYFSYDVKMKEKGDIPEGYSVSREKKERFSLILESASTNQTSMYLCASSLGRYNVLTFGAGSRLTVL.

The J gene is TRBJ2-5, the V gene TRBV5-1; D remains ambiguous. The DNA end favors TRBJ2-1, so the J call may be wrong. The germline gives CDR1 SGHRS, CDR2 YFSETQ. The CDR3 has 14 amino acids. The CDR3 region is CASSLGPVIPEQFF. CDR3 nucleotides: TGCGCCAGCAGCTTGGGACCCGTCATACCTGAGCAGTTCTTC.

This rearrangement joins TRBV9 to TRBJ2-1, with 9 bases fitting TRBD2. The CDR3 is 14 amino acids. V lost 3 bases, J lost 7 bases, and 5 bases stayed unmatched. CDR1 is SGDLS, CDR2 YYNGEE, per germline. CDR3 bases: TGTGCCAGCAGCGACAGCGGGGGGTATAATGAGCAGTTCTTC. It codes for CASSDSGGYNEQFF.

This clonotype has a handful of counts. The gene calls are TRBV7-9 and TRBJ2-4; 7 nucleotides align to TRBD2. The CDR3 is made up of 16 amino acids. The J segment lost 0 bases and the V segment lost 4 bases, leaving 6 bases of the junction unmatched. Germline V gene sequence: CDR1 SEHNR, CDR2 FQNEAQ (reference sequence). The CDR3 region has the DNA TGTGCCAGCAGCTATCAGGCTAGCGGAGCCAAAAACATTCAGTACTTC. It specifies CASSYQASGAKNIQYF.

This clonotype was seen a few times. The chain joins TRBV18 to TRBJ1-4; D is unresolved. Trimming removed 4 bases at V and 0 bases at J, with 9 bases between. CDR1 KGHSH and CDR2 LQKENI come from the germline V gene. The CDR3 is 15 amino acids. The CDR3 spells CASSLDLATNEKLFF. CDR3 nucleotides: TGTGCCAGCTCACTCGACCTAGCAACTAATGAAAAACTGTTTTTT. Drawing the rest from reference TRBV18 and TRBJ1-4, the complete variable domain is NAGVMQNPRHLVRRRGQEARLRCSPMKGHSHVYWYRQLPEEGLKFMVYLQKENIIDESGMPKERFSAEFPKEGPSILRIQQVVRGDSAAYFCASSLDLATNEKLFFGSGTQLSVL.